This TCR beta chain derives from a study of early T cells in non-severe SARS-CoV-2 infection. Study-level information: Unsorted whole blood bulk RNA was sequenced, with unpaired chains. Study-level results: In VDJdb matching, anti-spike CD8 responses were favored while private and CD4 specificities went missing.

The TCR library protocol was used to attach unique molecular identifiers. These identifiers were attached to individual cDNA molecules. TCRdb reprocessed the 5' RACE reads with MiXCR, giving one entry per CDR3 protein. The table includes approximately 22,000 distinct CDR3 sequences, around 4.5% detected once. Per germline, CDR1 SQVTM and CDR2 ANQGSEA. The CDR3 runs to 10 residues. Deletions cut 7 bases from V and 4 bases from J, with 5 bases between. Remarks on this clonotype: Its cognate antigen is unknown.

The receptor comes from an adult who was a healthcare worker with PCR-confirmed SARS-CoV-2 infection or an uninfected control (not recorded which). The chain employs TRBV29-1 and TRBJ2-1; D is ambiguous. Input material: whole blood. CDR3 DNA: TGCAGCGCCGCATACAATGAGCAGTTCTTC. Its protein product is CSAAYNEQFF.